These T cell receptor beta chains were read from a single sample in a study of blood T cell repertoires in COVID-19. TCRdb's table, derived via immunoSEQ multiplex PCR, lists solely in-frame clones and lacks some. The data show around 150,000 clones, about 88% seen once. Input material: peripheral blood. The receptors come from a woman at least 80 years old with acute or convalescent COVID-19. Each CDR3 is given without its conserved first and last residue.

>TRBJ2-1|TRBV29-1
SVDPGLAGESSYNEQF
>TRBJ2-1|TRBV3-1/TRBV3-2
ASSQVGGGSEQF
>TRBJ1-2|TRBV5-6
ASSLVQGYGYT
>TRBJ2-7|TRBV14
ASSQLPPGHLAYEQY
>TRBJ1-6|TRBV19
ASSIQSGAGSPLH
>TRBJ1-4|TRBV18
ASSPRTGAGNEKLF
>TRBJ1-6|TRBV3-1/TRBV3-2
ASSQDSSYNSPLH
>TRBJ2-1|TRBV29-1
SVEDPWSSYNEQF
>TRBJ1-2|TRBV9
ASSVGSTRANYGYT
>TRBJ1-1|TRBV30
ASASGGVNTEAF
>TRBJ2-1|TRBV6-1
ASSEQTSGYNEQF
>TRBJ2-5|TRBV9
ASSVGTVQETQY
>TRBJ2-7|TRBV7-2
ASSASGGYYEQY
>TRBJ1-5|TRBV13
ASSLGRGRQPQH
>TRBJ2-7|TRBV30
AWNRRSHEQY
>TRBJ2-5|TRBV2
ASSASGRAGETQY
>TRBJ1-4|TRBV30
AWTRSPAGEKLF
>TRBJ2-1|TRBV7-9
ASSLGHYNEQF
>TRBJ1-2|TRBV5-6
ASSVSPGQGSNYGYT
>TRBJ2-4|TRBV7-2
ASSLTGAVKNIQY
>TRBJ2-2|TRBV13
ASSRDKTGINTGELF
>TRBJ2-1|TRBV27
ASSLMSSYNEQF